Listed here are 20 T cell receptor beta chains from one sample, sequenced in a study of blood T cell repertoires in COVID-19. Sequenced by immunoSEQ multiplex PCR; TCRdb stores in-frame clones only, minus some. This table holds 350,000 to 400,000 clones, more than 80% found once. Sample: PBMCs or T cells enriched from blood (not recorded which). The receptor source for this set is a man younger than 30 who had recovered from COVID-19.

The chain recombines TRBV6-5 with TRBJ2-7, with D unclear. Trimming took off 5 bases at V and 4 bases at J, with 9 bases between the two ends. The CDR3 is made up of 12 amino acids. Germline CDR1 reads MNHEY; CDR2 reads SVGAGI. The CDR3 here is CASSTGRYEQYF. The CDR3 nucleotides read TGTGCCAGCAGTACGGGTAGGTACGAGCAGTACTTC.

V and J are TRBV27 and TRBJ1-1, with D hard to call. CDR3 length: 13 amino acids. From germline, CDR1 is MNHEY and CDR2 SMNVEV (reference sequence). V was clipped by 6 bases and J by 7 bases, with 15 bases between them. The CDR3 reads CASSLLSGVEAFF. In nucleotides, the CDR3 is TGTGCCAGCAGCCTCCTTTCGGGTGTTGAAGCTTTCTTT.

The gene calls are TRBV11-3 and TRBJ2-7; D may be TRBD1 (6 bases). With 5 bases removed from V and 2 bases from J, the gap between germline ends came to 19 bases. Per the germline V gene, CDR1 is SGHNT and CDR2 is YENEEA. The CDR3 is 16 amino acids. CDR3 sequence (DNA): TGTGCCAGCAGCCCCTCGGACAGAATCTTAGCCTACGAGCAGTACTTC. It specifies CASSPSDRILAYEQYF.

This clone was detected only a few times. The CDR3 bases are TGTGCCAGCAGCCGCGGGACAGAGAATTCACCCCTCCACTTT. Translating it yields CASSRGTENSPLHF. This rearrangement joins TRBV7-9 to TRBJ1-6; 7 bases line up with TRBD1. The V gene's germline CDR1 is SEHNR and CDR2 FQNEAQ (reference sequence). The J segment lost 7 bases and the V segment lost 5 bases, leaving 5 bases of the junction unmatched. CDR3 size: 14 residues.

The chain links TRBV25-1 to TRBJ2-2, with 10 bases aligning to TRBD1. The length of the CDR3 is 15 residues. The ends lost 5 bases at V and 6 bases at J; junction bases unmatched: 6. Germline V gives CDR1 MGHDK, CDR2 SYGVNS. CDR3 in DNA: TGTGCCAGCAGTTCGAGGGACAGGGGCCCCGGGGAGCTGTTTTTT. Protein product: CASSSRDRGPGELFF.

The chain is built from TRBV11-2 and TRBJ1-1, with 7 bases that match TRBD1. V lost 11 bases to trimming and J lost 10 bases; unmatched junction nucleotides: 10. CDR3 size: 11 residues. CDR1 is SGHAT, CDR2 FQNNGV, per germline. The CDR3: CAEKGAGRAFF. The DNA for the CDR3 is TGTGCCGAGAAGGGGGCTGGGAGAGCTTTCTTT.

About this clone: It is likely a read error, because the conserved phenylalanine at the end of the CDR3 is missing. The DNA is left out, because the CDR3 cannot be placed on it with certainty; the CDR3 is given as TCRdb lists it. The chain is built from TRBV7-9 and TRBJ2-7; TRBD1, the table's D call, lacks a check against the DNA. The CDR3 length is 11 residues, termini included. In germline, CDR1 is SEHNR, CDR2 FQNEAQ (reference sequence). The CDR3 loop is CASSLGLDSPG.

V and J are TRBV7-2 and TRBJ2-1, with D hard to call. Germline CDR1 SGHTA, CDR2 FQGNSA. Between the trimmed V and J ends, which lost 5 bases and 5 bases, there was a span of 4 bases. This CDR3 spans 11 amino acids. In DNA, the CDR3 is TGTGCCAGCAGCCAAAACAATGAGCAGTTCTTC. This translates into CASSQNNEQFF.

This clone was counted between two and nine times. The V gene is TRBV7-9, the J gene TRBJ1-1; D might be TRBD1 (5 bases). CDR3 length: 14 residues. Germline V lookup: CDR1 SEHNR, CDR2 FQNEAQ (reference sequence). The ends were cut back, 4 bases at V and 7 bases at J, with 16 bases in the middle. In nucleotides, the CDR3 is TGTGCCAGCAGCTCAACCGGGACTCACCATGAAGCTTTCTTT. It translates to CASSSTGTHHEAFF.

For this clone: The sample has other DNA sequences that encode this CDR3 too. The V gene is TRBV6-5, the J gene TRBJ2-3; D might be TRBD1 (6 bases). Germline V gene data show CDR1 as MNHEY and CDR2 as SVGAGI. The CDR3 consists of 15 residues. Trimming took off 0 bases at V and 3 bases at J, with 10 bases between the two ends. CDR3 amino acids: CASSYSTGSTDTQYF. The CDR3 DNA reads TGTGCCAGCAGTTACTCCACAGGGTCTACAGATACGCAGTATTTT.

This clone appeared a single time. This rearrangement joins TRBV5-4 to TRBJ2-1; perhaps TRBD2 as D (5 bases). The germline V gene encodes CDR1 SGHNT and CDR2 YYREEE (reference sequence). This CDR3 comprises 13 residues. Trimming took off 0 bases at V and 10 bases at J, with 11 bases between the two ends. As DNA, the CDR3 is TGTGCCAGCAGCTTGGAAGCGGCGCGGGAGCAGTTCTTC. Its translation is CASSLEAAREQFF. The whole variable domain, remainder taken from reference TRBV5-4 and TRBJ2-1, is ETGVTQSPTHLIKTRGQQVTLRCSSQSGHNTVSWYQQALGQGPQFIFQYYREEENGRGNFPPRFSGLQFPNYSSELNVNALELDDSALYLCASSLEAAREQFFGPGTRLTVL.

This sequence joins TRBV19 and TRBJ2-7, with TRBD1 identical over 8 bases. V was clipped by 7 bases and J by 3 bases; unmatched bases: 5. Germline loops: CDR1 LNHDA, CDR2 SQIVND (reference sequence). This CDR3 has 13 residues. The CDR3 sequence is CASNAQGGYEQYF. The CDR3 nucleotides read TGTGCCAGTAACGCACAGGGGGGCTACGAGCAGTACTTC.

The chain is built from TRBV5-1 and TRBJ2-7; tentatively, D is TRBD2 (6 bases). The CDR3 spans 12 residues. Trimming pared 5 bases from V and 5 bases from J, leaving 11 bases between. CDR1 is SGHRS and CDR2 is YFSETQ in the germline V gene. CDR3 sequence: CASRPSGDEQYF. The CDR3 nucleotides are TGCGCCAGCAGACCTTCGGGGGACGAGCAGTACTTC.

The chain recombines TRBV19 with TRBJ2-6; D is perhaps TRBD1 (6 bases). CDR3 size: 17 residues. The germline V and J ends were trimmed by 1 base and 2 bases, with 12 bases remaining between them. Germline lookup yields CDR1 LNHDA and CDR2 SQIVND (reference sequence). CDR3 residues: CASSIGDRSPGANVLTF. The CDR3 DNA reads TGTGCCAGTAGTATAGGCGACAGGAGTCCTGGGGCCAACGTCCTGACTTTC.

The gene calls are TRBV4-1 and TRBJ1-3; D ambiguous. The germline V and J ends were trimmed by 4 bases and 0 bases, with 10 bases remaining between them. This CDR3 has 15 amino acids. Looked up from germline, CDR1 is MGHRA and CDR2 is YSYEKL. CDR3 protein: CASSLEGSSGNTIYF. The CDR3 nucleotides read TGCGCCAGCAGCCTTGAGGGAAGCTCTGGAAACACCATATATTTT.

V and J are TRBV20-1 and TRBJ1-6; D is perhaps TRBD1 (5 bases). CDR1 is DFQATT, CDR2 SNEGSKA, per germline (reference sequence). V dropped 3 bases and J dropped 7 bases, with 13 bases sitting between them. The CDR3 is made up of 14 amino acids. The CDR3: CSASLGTGNSPLHF. For the CDR3, the DNA is TGCAGTGCTAGTTTGGGGACTGGGAATTCACCCCTCCACTTT.

This clone was observed once. This rearrangement joins TRBV28 to TRBJ1-2; D may be TRBD1 (6 bases). The V gene lost 3 bases and the J gene lost 4 bases, with 21 bases spanning the gap. CDR1 and CDR2 from the germline V gene are MDHEN and SYDVKM. The CDR3 loop spans 17 amino acids. This CDR3 is CASSFSPSRGTSYGYTF. As DNA, the CDR3 is TGTGCCAGCAGTTTTTCCCCCTCCAGGGGAACCAGCTATGGCTACACCTTC.

A single count supports this clone. This chain joins TRBV10-3 and TRBJ2-3; D is possibly TRBD2 (6 bases). Germline V gene lookup returns CDR1 ENHRY and CDR2 SYGVKD. Deletions cut 10 bases from V and 4 bases from J, with 18 bases between. CDR3 length equals 14 residues. In DNA, the CDR3 is TGTGCCACCTCGTCTCTAGGAGGGCCAGATACGCAGTATTTT. This encodes CATSSLGGPDTQYF.

V usage is TRBV5-6 and J usage is TRBJ2-1, with D unresolved. The CDR3 consists of 12 residues. The V gene's germline CDR1 is SGHDT and CDR2 YYEEEE. Trimming stripped 0 bases from V and 7 bases from J, with 5 bases between. CDR3 sequence reads: CASSLASNEQFF. As DNA, the CDR3 is TGTGCCAGCAGCTTGGCCTCTAATGAGCAGTTCTTC.

V gene TRBV11-3 combines with J gene TRBJ2-1; TRBD2 is a possible D gene (5 bases). Trimming took 5 bases from V and 4 from J, leaving 12 bases between them. The CDR3 runs to 14 residues. The germline V gene encodes CDR1 SGHNT and CDR2 YENEEA. This CDR3 is CASSRLSGYNEQFF. For the CDR3, the DNA is TGTGCCAGCAGCCGTCTCAGCGGATACAATGAGCAGTTCTTC.